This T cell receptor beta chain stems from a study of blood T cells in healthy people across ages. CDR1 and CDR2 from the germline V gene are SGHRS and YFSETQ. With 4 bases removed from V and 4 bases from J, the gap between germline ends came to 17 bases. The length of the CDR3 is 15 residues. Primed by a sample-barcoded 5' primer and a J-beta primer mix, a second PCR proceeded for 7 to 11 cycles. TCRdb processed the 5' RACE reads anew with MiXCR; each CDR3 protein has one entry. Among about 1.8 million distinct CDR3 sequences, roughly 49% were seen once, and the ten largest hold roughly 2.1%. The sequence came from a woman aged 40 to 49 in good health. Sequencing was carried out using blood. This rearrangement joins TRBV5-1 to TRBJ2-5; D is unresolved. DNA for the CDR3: TGCGCCAGCAGCCCGGCTGGTTATGTGGGAGAGACCCAGTACTTC. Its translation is CASSPAGYVGETQYF. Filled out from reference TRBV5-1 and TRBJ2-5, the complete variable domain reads KAGVTQTPRYLIKTRGQQVTLSCSPISGHRSVSWYQQTPGQGLQFLFEYFSETQRNKGNFPGRFSGRQFSNSRSEMNVSTLELGDSALYLCASSPAGYVGETQYFGPGTRLLVL.